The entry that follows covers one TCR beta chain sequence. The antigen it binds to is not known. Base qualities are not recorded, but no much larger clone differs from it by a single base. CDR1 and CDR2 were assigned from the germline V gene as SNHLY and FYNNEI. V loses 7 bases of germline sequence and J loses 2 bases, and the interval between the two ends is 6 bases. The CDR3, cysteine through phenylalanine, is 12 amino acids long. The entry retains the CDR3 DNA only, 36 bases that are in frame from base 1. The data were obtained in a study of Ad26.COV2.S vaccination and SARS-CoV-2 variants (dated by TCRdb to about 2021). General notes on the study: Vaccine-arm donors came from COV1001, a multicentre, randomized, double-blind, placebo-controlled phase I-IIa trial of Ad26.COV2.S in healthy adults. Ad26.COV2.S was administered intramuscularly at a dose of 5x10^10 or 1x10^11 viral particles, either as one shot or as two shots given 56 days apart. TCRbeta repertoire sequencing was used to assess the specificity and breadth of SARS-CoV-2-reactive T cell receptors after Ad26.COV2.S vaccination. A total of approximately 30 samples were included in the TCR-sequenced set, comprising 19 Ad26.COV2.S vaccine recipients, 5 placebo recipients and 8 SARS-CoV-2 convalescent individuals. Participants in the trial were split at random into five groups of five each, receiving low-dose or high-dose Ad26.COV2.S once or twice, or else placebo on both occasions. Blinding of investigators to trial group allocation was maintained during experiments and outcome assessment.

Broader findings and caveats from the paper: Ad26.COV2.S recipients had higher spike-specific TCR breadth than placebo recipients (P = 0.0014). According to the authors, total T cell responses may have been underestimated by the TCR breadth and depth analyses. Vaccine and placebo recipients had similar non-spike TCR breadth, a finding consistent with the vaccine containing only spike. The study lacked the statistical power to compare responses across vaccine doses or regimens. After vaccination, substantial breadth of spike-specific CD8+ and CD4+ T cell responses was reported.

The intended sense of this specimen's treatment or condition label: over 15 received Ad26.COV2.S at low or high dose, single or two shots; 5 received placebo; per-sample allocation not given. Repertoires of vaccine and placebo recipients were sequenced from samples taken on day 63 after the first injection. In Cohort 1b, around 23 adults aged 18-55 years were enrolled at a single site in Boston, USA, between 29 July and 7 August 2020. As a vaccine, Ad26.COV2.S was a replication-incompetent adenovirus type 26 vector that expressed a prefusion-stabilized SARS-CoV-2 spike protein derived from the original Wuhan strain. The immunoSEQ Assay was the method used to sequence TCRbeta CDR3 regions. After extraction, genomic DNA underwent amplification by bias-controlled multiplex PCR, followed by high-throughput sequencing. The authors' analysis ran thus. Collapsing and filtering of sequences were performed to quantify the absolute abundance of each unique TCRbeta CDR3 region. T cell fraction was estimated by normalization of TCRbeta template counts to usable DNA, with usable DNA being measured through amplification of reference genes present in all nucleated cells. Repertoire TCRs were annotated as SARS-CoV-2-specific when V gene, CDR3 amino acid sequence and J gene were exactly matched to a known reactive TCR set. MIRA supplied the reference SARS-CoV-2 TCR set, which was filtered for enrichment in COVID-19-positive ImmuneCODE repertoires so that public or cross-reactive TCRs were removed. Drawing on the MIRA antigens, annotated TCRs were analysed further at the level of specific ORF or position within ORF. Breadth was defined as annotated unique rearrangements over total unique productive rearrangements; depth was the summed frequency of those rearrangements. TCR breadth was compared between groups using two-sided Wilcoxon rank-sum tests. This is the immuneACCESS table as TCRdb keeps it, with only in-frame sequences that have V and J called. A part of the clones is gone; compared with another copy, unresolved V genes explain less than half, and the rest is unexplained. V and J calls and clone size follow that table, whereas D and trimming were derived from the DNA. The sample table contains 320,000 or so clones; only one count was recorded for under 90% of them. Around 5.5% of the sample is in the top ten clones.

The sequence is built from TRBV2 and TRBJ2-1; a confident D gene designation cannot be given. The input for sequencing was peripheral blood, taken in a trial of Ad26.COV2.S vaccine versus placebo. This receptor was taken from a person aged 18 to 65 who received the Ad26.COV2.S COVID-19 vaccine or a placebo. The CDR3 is CASKPAYNEQFF. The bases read TGTGCCAGCAAGCCGGCCTACAATGAGCAGTTCTTC.